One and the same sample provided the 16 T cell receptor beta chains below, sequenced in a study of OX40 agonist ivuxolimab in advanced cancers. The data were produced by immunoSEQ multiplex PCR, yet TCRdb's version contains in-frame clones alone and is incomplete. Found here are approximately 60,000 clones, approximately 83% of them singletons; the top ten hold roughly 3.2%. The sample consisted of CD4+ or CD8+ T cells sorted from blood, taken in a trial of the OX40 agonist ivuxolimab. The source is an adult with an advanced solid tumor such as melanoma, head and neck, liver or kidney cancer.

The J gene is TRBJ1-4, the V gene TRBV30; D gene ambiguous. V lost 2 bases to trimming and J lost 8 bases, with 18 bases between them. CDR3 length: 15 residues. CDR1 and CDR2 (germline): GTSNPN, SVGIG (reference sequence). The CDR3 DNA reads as TGTGCCTGGAGTCCGCGCGGGTTTTCGAAAGAAAAACTGTTTTTT. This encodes CAWSPRGFSKEKLFF.

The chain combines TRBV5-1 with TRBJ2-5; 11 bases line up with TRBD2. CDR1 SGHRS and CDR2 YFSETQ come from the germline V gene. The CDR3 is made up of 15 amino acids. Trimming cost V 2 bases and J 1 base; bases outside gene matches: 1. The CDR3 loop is CASSLGTSGQETQYF. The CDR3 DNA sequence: TGCGCCAGCAGCTTAGGGACTAGCGGCCAAGAGACCCAGTACTTC.

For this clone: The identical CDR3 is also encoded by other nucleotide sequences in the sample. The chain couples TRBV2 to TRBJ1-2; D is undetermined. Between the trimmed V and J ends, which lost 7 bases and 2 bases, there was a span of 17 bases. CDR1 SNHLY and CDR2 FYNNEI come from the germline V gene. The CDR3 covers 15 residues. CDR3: CASIRDTSSNYGYTF. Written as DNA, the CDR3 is TGTGCCAGCATTAGAGACACAAGCAGCAACTATGGCTACACCTTC.

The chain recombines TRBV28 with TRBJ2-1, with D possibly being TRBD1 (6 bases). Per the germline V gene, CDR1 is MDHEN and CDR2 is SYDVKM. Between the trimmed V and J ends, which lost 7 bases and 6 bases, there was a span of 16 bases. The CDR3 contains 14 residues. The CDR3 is CASNKALGGNEQFF. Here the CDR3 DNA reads TGTGCCAGCAACAAAGCACTAGGGGGCAATGAGCAGTTCTTC. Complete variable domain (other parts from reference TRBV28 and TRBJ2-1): DVKVTQSSRYLVKRTGEKVFLECVQDMDHENMFWYRQDPGLGLRLIYFSYDVKMKEKGDIPEGYSVSREKKERFSLILESASTNQTSMYLCASNKALGGNEQFFGPGTRLTVL.

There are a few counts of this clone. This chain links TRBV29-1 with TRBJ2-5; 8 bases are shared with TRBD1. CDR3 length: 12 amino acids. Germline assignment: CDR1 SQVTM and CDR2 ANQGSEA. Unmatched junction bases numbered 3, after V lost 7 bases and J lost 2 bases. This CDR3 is CSGGQGQETQYF. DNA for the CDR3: TGCAGCGGCGGACAGGGACAAGAGACCCAGTACTTC.

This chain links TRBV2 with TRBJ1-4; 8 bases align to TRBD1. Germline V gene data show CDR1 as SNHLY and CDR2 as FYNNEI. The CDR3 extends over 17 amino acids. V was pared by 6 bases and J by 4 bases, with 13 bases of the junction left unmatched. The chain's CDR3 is CASSHPYRGAVNEKLFF. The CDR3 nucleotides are TGTGCCAGCAGCCATCCGTACAGGGGGGCGGTTAATGAAAAACTGTTTTTT.

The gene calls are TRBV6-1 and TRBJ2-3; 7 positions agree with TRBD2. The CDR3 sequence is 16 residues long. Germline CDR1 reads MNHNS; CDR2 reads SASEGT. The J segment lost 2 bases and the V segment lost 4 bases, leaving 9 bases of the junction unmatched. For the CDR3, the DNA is TGTGCCAGCAGTGCTGGACTAGGAGGTTCCACAGATACGCAGTATTTT. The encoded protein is CASSAGLGGSTDTQYF.

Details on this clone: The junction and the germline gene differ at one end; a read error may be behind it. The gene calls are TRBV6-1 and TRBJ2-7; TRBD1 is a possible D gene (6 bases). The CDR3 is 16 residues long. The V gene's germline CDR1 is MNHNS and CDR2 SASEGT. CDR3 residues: CASSAQGYKPSFEQYF. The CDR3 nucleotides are TGTGCCAGCAGTGCTCAGGGGTACAAACCCTCCTTCGAGCAGTACTTC.

The CDR3 protein is CAWSPGGIGNQPQHF. The CDR3 DNA reads TGTGCCTGGAGCCCCGGAGGGATCGGTAATCAGCCCCAGCATTTT. J is TRBJ1-5 and V is TRBV30; D is unclear. Germline-derived CDR1 and CDR2 are GTSNPN and SVGIG (reference sequence). Between the trimmed V and J ends, which lost 3 bases and 4 bases, there was a span of 16 bases. The CDR3 is 15 residues long.

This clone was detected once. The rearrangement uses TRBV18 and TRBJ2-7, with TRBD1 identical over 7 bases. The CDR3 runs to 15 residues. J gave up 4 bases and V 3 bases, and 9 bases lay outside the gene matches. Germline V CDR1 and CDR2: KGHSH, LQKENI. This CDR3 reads CASSPDHRGTYEQYF. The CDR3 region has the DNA TGTGCCAGCTCACCCGACCACAGGGGAACGTACGAGCAGTACTTC.

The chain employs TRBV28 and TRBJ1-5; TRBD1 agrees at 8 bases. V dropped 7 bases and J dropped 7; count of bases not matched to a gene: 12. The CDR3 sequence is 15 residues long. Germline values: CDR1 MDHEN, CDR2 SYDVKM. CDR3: CASMDRQGNRQPQHF. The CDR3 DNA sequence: TGTGCCAGCATGGACCGACAGGGGAATCGGCAGCCCCAGCATTTT.

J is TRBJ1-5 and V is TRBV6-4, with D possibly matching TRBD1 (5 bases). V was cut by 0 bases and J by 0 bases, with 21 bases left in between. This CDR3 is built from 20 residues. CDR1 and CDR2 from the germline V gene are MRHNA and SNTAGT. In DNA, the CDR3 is TGTGCCAGCAGTGACTCTAAAGGACAACCAACAAGATATAGCAATCAGCCCCAGCATTTT. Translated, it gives CASSDSKGQPTRYSNQPQHF.

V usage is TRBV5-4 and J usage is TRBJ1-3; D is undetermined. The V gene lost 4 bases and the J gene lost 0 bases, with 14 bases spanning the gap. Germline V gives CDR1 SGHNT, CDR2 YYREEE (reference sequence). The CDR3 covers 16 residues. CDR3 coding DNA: TGTGCCAGCAGCCGGGAAGGTTCCGTCTCTGGAAACACCATATATTTT. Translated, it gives CASSREGSVSGNTIYF.

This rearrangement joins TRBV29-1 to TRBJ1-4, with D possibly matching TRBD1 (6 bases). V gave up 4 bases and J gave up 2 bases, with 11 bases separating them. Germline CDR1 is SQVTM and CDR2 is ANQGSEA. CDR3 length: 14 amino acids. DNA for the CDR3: TGCAGCGTTGGGGGGCGGGATACTAATGAAAAACTGTTTTTT. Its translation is CSVGGRDTNEKLFF.

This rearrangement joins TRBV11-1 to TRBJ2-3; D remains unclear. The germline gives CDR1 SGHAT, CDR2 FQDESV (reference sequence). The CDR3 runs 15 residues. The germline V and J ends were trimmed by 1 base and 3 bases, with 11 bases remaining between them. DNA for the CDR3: TGTGCCAGCAGCTTAGGCAACGCCGTAACAGATACGCAGTATTTT. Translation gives CASSLGNAVTDTQYF.

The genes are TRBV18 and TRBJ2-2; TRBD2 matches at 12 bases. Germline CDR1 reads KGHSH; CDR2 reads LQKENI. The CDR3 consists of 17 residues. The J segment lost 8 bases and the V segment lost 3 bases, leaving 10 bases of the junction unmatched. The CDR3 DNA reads TGTGCCAGCTCACCCTTTGGACTAGCGGGGATTACTGGGGAGCTGTTTTTT. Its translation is CASSPFGLAGITGELFF.